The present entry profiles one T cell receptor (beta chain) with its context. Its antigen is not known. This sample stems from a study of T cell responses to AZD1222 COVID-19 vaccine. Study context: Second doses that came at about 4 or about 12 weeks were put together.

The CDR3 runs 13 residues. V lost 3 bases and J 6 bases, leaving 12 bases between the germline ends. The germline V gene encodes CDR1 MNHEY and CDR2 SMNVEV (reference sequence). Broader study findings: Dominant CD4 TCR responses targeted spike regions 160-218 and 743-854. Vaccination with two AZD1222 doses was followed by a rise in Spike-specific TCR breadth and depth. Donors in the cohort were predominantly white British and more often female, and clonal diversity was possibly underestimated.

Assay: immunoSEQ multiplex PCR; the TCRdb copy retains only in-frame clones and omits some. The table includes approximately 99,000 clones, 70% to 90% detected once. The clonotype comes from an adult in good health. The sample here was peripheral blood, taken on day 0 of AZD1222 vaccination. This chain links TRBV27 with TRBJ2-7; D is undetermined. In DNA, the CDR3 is TGTGCCAGCAGTTTGGCAACTAAGGCCGAGCAGTACTTC. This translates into CASSLATKAEQYF.